The source of this TCR beta chain is a study of blood T cell repertoires in COVID-19. About the study: Samples taken during acute and convalescent COVID-19 were collected in the United States, Italy and Spain. PBMCs, B-cell-depleted T cells, or T cells were the source of the cDNA or gDNA that made up the material.

The CDR3 is 14 residues long. Deletions cut 7 bases from V and 5 bases from J, with 15 bases between. Germline-derived CDR1 and CDR2 are LNHDA and SQIVND (reference sequence). Original processing notes: Estimation of nucleated cell counts relied on the amplification of reference gene primers. The repertoire was sequenced with immunoSEQ multiplex PCR; TCRdb's copy has only in-frame clones and lacks some. The DNA gave D and trimming, while V, J and clone size come from that table. The sample lists 97,000 or so clones; over 75% were seen once. J is TRBJ1-5 and V is TRBV19; D unclear. The sequencing sample was made of peripheral blood. This TCR came from a man aged 55-75 years with acute or convalescent COVID-19. The CDR3 is CASTQPNTHQPQHF. In DNA, the CDR3 is TGTGCCAGTACCCAACCGAACACGCATCAGCCCCAGCATTTT.